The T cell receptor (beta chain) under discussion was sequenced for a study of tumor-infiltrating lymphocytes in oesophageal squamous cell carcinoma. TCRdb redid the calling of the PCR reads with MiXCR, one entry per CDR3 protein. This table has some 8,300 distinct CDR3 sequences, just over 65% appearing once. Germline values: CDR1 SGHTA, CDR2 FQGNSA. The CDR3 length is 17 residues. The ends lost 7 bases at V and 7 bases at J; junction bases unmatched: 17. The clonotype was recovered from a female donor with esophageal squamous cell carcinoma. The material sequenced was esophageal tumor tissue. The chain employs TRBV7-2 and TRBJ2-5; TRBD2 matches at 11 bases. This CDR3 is CASIHTRTSGGSGTQYF. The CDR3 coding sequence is TGTGCCAGCATTCACACTCGAACTAGCGGGGGATCTGGGACCCAGTACTTC.